A single T cell receptor (beta chain) is shown here with its context. Its antigen is not identified. This sample is drawn from a study of post-analysis software for immune sequencing data. V lost 5 bases to trimming and J lost 6 bases, with 27 bases between them. Germline CDR1 is MNHEY and CDR2 is SVGAGI. The CDR3 is 18 amino acids. Incorporated into the TCR beta cDNA libraries were unique molecular identifiers, which served to reduce PCR and sequencing biases. Using its own MiXCR run on the PCR reads, TCRdb lists one record per CDR3 protein. The sample records about 460,000 distinct CDR3 sequences, approximately 45% being singletons. Study-level findings and limits: With TRBV5-6, TRBV5-1 and TRBV20-1 included, roughly five TRBV segments were more frequent in patients than in controls. F measure showed strong co-clustering of same-batch samples. Compared against controls, patients with multiple sclerosis displayed significantly lower normalized Chao1 diversity.

V and J are TRBV6-5 and TRBJ2-3; possibly TRBD1 for D (6 bases). This sequence was found in a girl aged 5 to 17 with multiple sclerosis. The sequencing sample was made of blood. CDR3 sequence reads: CASSHALQGFDPTDTQYF. DNA of the CDR3: TGTGCCAGCAGTCACGCCTTACAGGGATTCGATCCCACGGATACGCAGTATTTT.